Following are 26 T cell receptor beta chains from one sample sequenced in a study of siplizumab effects on memory and regulatory T cells. Using immunoSEQ multiplex PCR, the repertoire was profiled, and TCRdb retains in-frame clones only, with some absent. Among 90,000 to 95,000 clones, about 96% were seen once, and the ten largest hold roughly 0.033%. The sample taken for sequencing was naive CD4+ T cells sorted from blood. Source of these receptors: a human donor in good health.

The rearrangement links TRBV5-1 to TRBJ2-6; D ambiguous. The CDR3 is made up of 13 amino acids. Trimming took 6 bases from V and 2 from J, leaving 6 bases between them. The germline CDR1 and CDR2 sequences are SGHRS and YFSETQ. CDR3 amino acids: CASTSTGANVLTF. CDR3 DNA sequence: TGCGCCAGCACTTCTACTGGGGCCAACGTCCTGACTTTC.

The rearrangement links TRBV28 to TRBJ2-7, with 10 bases fitting TRBD2. CDR3 length: 15 residues. V lost 6 bases to trimming and J lost 3 bases; unmatched junction nucleotides: 8. Germline CDR1 and CDR2: MDHEN and SYDVKM. CDR3 sequence (DNA): TGTGCCAGCAGCCTGGTAGCGGGGGGACTCTACGAGCAGTACTTC. Protein: CASSLVAGGLYEQYF.

The DNA of the CDR3 is TGTGCCAGCAGCTTATGGGACAGCTATGGCTACACCTTC. Translated: CASSLWDSYGYTF. The rearrangement uses TRBV7-9 and TRBJ1-2, with TRBD1 identical over 7 bases. The CDR3 has 13 residues. Losses at the gene ends were 2 bases for V and 4 bases for J; bases not matched to a gene: 1. CDR1 is SEHNR and CDR2 is FQNEAQ in the germline V gene (reference sequence).

This chain joins TRBV30 and TRBJ1-6, with D unresolved. The CDR3 totals 12 residues. The V gene lost 6 bases and the J gene lost 7 bases, with 10 bases spanning the gap. CDR1 is GTSNPN and CDR2 is SVGIG in the germline V gene (reference sequence). CDR3 amino acids: CACPVPNSPLHF. DNA of the CDR3: TGTGCCTGCCCCGTCCCCAATTCACCCCTCCACTTT.

This chain joins TRBV27 and TRBJ2-1; no clear D gene. Germline V CDR1 and CDR2: MNHEY, SMNVEV (reference sequence). The CDR3 totals 13 residues. V shed 8 bases and J shed 10 bases, with 18 bases lying between them. CDR3 in amino acids: CASLSLVLWEQFF. Here the CDR3 DNA reads TGTGCCAGCCTTTCCCTCGTCCTATGGGAGCAGTTCTTC.

This clone has a handful of counts. The V call is TRBV5-1, the J call TRBJ1-1, with a weak D call TRBD1 (5 bases). Germline loops: CDR1 SGHRS, CDR2 YFSETQ. The CDR3 has 15 residues. V was pared by 7 bases and J by 4 bases, with 20 bases between. The CDR3 DNA reads TGCGCCAGCCTACCAGTTGACAGTCTCACCACTGAAGCTTTCTTT. It codes for CASLPVDSLTTEAFF.

The genes are TRBV7-2 and TRBJ1-5; D gene uncertain. V lost 0 bases, J lost 0 bases, and 9 bases lay in between. This CDR3 has 16 residues. From germline, CDR1 is SGHTA and CDR2 FQGNSA. The CDR3 is CASSLALLYSNQPQHF. The CDR3 DNA follows: TGTGCCAGCAGCTTAGCGCTTCTATATAGCAATCAGCCCCAGCATTTT.

The chain employs TRBV5-1 and TRBJ1-1; the D is unclear. The V gene lost 0 bases and the J gene lost 4 bases, with 13 bases spanning the gap. From germline, CDR1 is SGHRS and CDR2 YFSETQ. This CDR3 contains 15 residues. The CDR3 DNA is TGCGCCAGCAGCTTGGGGGCCTTAGGCGGCACTGAAGCTTTCTTT. The encoded protein is CASSLGALGGTEAFF.

The rearrangement joins TRBV7-3 to TRBJ2-5; the D gene could be TRBD1 or TRBD2 (5 bases each). V shed 1 base and J shed 5 bases, with 14 bases lying between them. CDR3 length: 15 amino acids. CDR1 is SGHTA and CDR2 is FQGTGA in the germline V gene. The CDR3 DNA sequence: TGTGCCAGCAGCTTAATTGCCTGGGGGACGGAGACCCAGTACTTC. Translation: CASSLIAWGTETQYF.

V is TRBV28 and J is TRBJ2-7; D is ambiguous. V was cut by 2 bases and J by 0 bases, with 8 bases left in between. The CDR3 covers 14 residues. Germline CDR1 reads MDHEN; CDR2 reads SYDVKM. The CDR3 spells CASSLTENSYEQYF. The DNA of the CDR3 is TGTGCCAGCAGTTTAACAGAGAACTCCTACGAGCAGTACTTC. The full variable domain, in which reference TRBV28 and TRBJ2-7 provide the parts outside the CDR3, is DVKVTQSSRYLVKRTGEKVFLECVQDMDHENMFWYRQDPGLGLRLIYFSYDVKMKEKGDIPEGYSVSREKKERFSLILESASTNQTSMYLCASSLTENSYEQYFGPGTRLTVT.

The count of this clone is one. J is TRBJ2-1 and V is TRBV7-3, with TRBD2 matching 13 bases. The V gene's germline CDR1 is SGHTA and CDR2 FQGTGA. The CDR3 sequence is 16 residues long. The ends lost 3 bases at V and 5 bases at J; junction bases unmatched: 4. The CDR3 DNA follows: TGTGCCAGCAGCTTCACTAGCGGGGGGGCTCACAATGAGCAGTTCTTC. Translation: CASSFTSGGAHNEQFF.

This clone was found once. Its ends do not fully match the called genes, so a read error is possible. J is TRBJ1-4 and V is TRBV7-2; D remains ambiguous. Germline V gene sequence: CDR1 SGHTA, CDR2 FQGNSA. The CDR3 consists of 15 residues. The CDR3 loop reads CAGSFLSGSNEKLFF. As DNA, the CDR3 is TGTGCCGGCAGCTTTTTATCGGGTTCTAATGAAAAACTGTTTTTT. The full variable domain, completed using reference TRBV7-2 and TRBJ1-4, is GAGVSQSPSNKVTEKGKDVELRCDPISGHTALYWYRQSLGQGLEFLIYFQGNSAPDKSGLPSDRFSAERTGGSVSTLTIQRTQQEDSAVYLCAGSFLSGSNEKLFFGSGTQLSVL.

The V and J genes are TRBV6-5 and TRBJ2-7; TRBD1 matches 9 bases. V gave up 0 bases and J gave up 7 bases; unmatched junction bases: 7. This CDR3 contains 15 residues. Looked up from germline, CDR1 is MNHEY and CDR2 is SVGAGI. The CDR3 loop is CASSYSPTDRGEQYF. CDR3 coding DNA: TGTGCCAGCAGTTACTCCCCTACCGACAGGGGGGAGCAGTACTTC.

CDR3 in DNA: TGCAGTGCCGGGGGGGGAAACACCATATATTTT. Its protein is CSAGGGNTIYF. This sequence joins TRBV20-1 and TRBJ1-3; tentatively, D is TRBD1 (5 bases). The CDR3 spans 11 residues. Germline V gene sequence: CDR1 DFQATT, CDR2 SNEGSKA (reference sequence). Trimming took 6 bases from V and 4 from J, leaving 7 bases between them.

Here the CDR3 DNA reads TGTGCCAGCAGCTTAGTGGGGGGGGCAGACACTGAAGCTTTCTTT. It specifies CASSLVGGADTEAFF. This chain uses TRBV7-2 with TRBJ1-1; TRBD1 is a possible D gene (6 bases). V was clipped by 1 base and J by 3 bases, with 12 bases between them. Germline V CDR1 and CDR2: SGHTA, FQGNSA. The CDR3 extends over 15 amino acids. The entire variable domain, with the rest obtained from reference TRBV7-2 and TRBJ1-1, is as follows: GAGVSQSPSNKVTEKGKDVELRCDPISGHTALYWYRQSLGQGLEFLIYFQGNSAPDKSGLPSDRFSAERTGGSVSTLTIQRTQQEDSAVYLCASSLVGGADTEAFFGQGTRLTVV.

The V and J genes are TRBV5-1 and TRBJ2-3; D may correspond to TRBD1 or TRBD2 (5 bases each). The V end was cut by 0 bases, the J end by 0 bases, with 14 bases between. Germline CDR1 SGHRS, CDR2 YFSETQ. The CDR3 runs 17 residues. The CDR3 sequence is CASSLGSGTPSTDTQYF. Here the CDR3 DNA reads TGCGCCAGCAGCTTGGGTTCCGGGACCCCGAGCACAGATACGCAGTATTTT.

This chain links TRBV28 with TRBJ2-7; D is possibly TRBD1 or TRBD2 (5 bases each). V was trimmed by 5 bases and J by 2 bases, leaving 22 bases between them. This CDR3 is built from 17 residues. Per germline, CDR1 MDHEN and CDR2 SYDVKM. CDR3 amino acids: CASSLRGPLWDTYEQYF. The CDR3, as DNA: TGTGCCAGCAGTCTCCGGGGCCCGCTATGGGATACCTACGAGCAGTACTTC.

The chain is built from TRBV4-1 and TRBJ1-2; TRBD1 aligns across 7 bases. Germline CDR1 and CDR2: MGHRA and YSYEKL. The CDR3 length is 14 residues. Losses at the gene ends were 4 bases for V and 6 bases for J; bases not matched to a gene: 8. DNA of the CDR3: TGCGCCAGCAGCCTCTGGGGACAGAGCAATGGCTACACCTTC. Protein: CASSLWGQSNGYTF.

The chain uses TRBV2 and TRBJ1-2; TRBD1 aligns across 8 bases. J was trimmed by 4 bases and V by 8 bases; bases with no gene match: 9. This CDR3 region has 14 residues. Germline V CDR1 and CDR2: SNHLY, FYNNEI. The CDR3 coding sequence is TGTGCCAGCCTAAGGGACAGGTCCGGCTATGGCTACACCTTC. Translated: CASLRDRSGYGYTF.

The V call is TRBV29-1, the J call TRBJ2-3, with 8 bases matching TRBD2. This CDR3 comprises 15 residues. V shed 7 bases, J shed 0 bases, and the junction held 9 bases outside the gene matches. Germline CDR1 is SQVTM and CDR2 is ANQGSEA. The CDR3 DNA reads as TGCAGCGGACAGAGAATAGCGGGGAGCACAGATACGCAGTATTTT. As protein: CSGQRIAGSTDTQYF.

This sequence joins TRBV11-3 and TRBJ2-1; D call uncertain. Trimming removed 1 base from V and 5 bases from J, with 3 bases in between. The CDR3 is made up of 12 amino acids. Germline CDR1 reads SGHNT; CDR2 reads YENEEA. The CDR3: CASSLANNEQFF. CDR3 coding DNA: TGTGCCAGCAGCTTAGCGAACAATGAGCAGTTCTTC.

The CDR3 sequence is CASTGRVNEKLFF. The CDR3 DNA sequence: TGTGCCTCTACAGGGAGGGTTAATGAAAAACTGTTTTTT. The rearrangement uses TRBV10-3 and TRBJ1-4, with D perhaps matching TRBD1 (6 bases). The CDR3 loop spans 13 amino acids. V was cut by 11 bases and J by 4 bases, with 14 bases left in between. CDR1 is ENHRY and CDR2 is SYGVKD in the germline V gene.

The V gene is TRBV9, the J gene TRBJ2-1, with TRBD2 as a possible D gene (5 bases). V was clipped by 3 bases and J by 7 bases, with 11 bases between them. The CDR3 contains 13 residues. Looked up from germline, CDR1 is SGDLS and CDR2 is YYNGEE. This CDR3 is CASSADWDNEQFF. The CDR3 DNA reads TGTGCCAGCAGCGCGGACTGGGATAATGAGCAGTTCTTC. Full variable domain (missing parts from reference TRBV9 and TRBJ2-1): DSGVTQTPKHLITATGQRVTLRCSPRSGDLSVYWYQQSLDQGLQFLIQYYNGEERAKGNILERFSAQQFPDLHSELNLSSLELGDSALYFCASSADWDNEQFFGPGTRLTVL.

The chain links TRBV6-5 to TRBJ1-1; 9 bases are shared with TRBD1. Germline CDR1 MNHEY, CDR2 SVGAGI. The CDR3 totals 12 residues. Unmatched junction bases numbered 1, after V lost 6 bases and J lost 5 bases. CDR3 sequence (DNA): TGTGCCAGCAGGACAGGGGGGACTGAAGCTTTCTTT. Protein: CASRTGGTEAFF.

This sequence joins TRBV4-3 and TRBJ1-2, with D tentatively TRBD1 (5 bases). The germline V gene has CDR1 LGHNA and CDR2 YSLEER. Trimming took off 0 bases at V and 5 bases at J, with 19 bases between the two ends. This CDR3 spans 17 amino acids. Here the CDR3 reads CASSQEPGTRSVYGYTF. As DNA, the CDR3 is TGCGCCAGCAGCCAAGAGCCCGGGACTAGGTCCGTATATGGCTACACCTTC.

The chain uses TRBV6-9 and TRBJ1-4; 11 positions agree with TRBD1. V trimming: 6 bases; J trimming: 5 bases; junction bases outside the gene matches: 5. Per the germline V gene, CDR1 is MNHGY and CDR2 is SVAAGI. This CDR3 contains 15 residues. As DNA, the CDR3 is TGTGCCAGCAGGGGGACAGGGGGTGAAAATGAAAAACTGTTTTTT. Amino acid sequence: CASRGTGGENEKLFF.